Following are 5 T cell receptor beta chains from one sample sequenced in a study of post-analysis software for immune sequencing data. These receptors have no identified antigens. Built from TCR beta cDNA, the libraries had unique molecular identifiers in them. TCRdb fed the PCR reads into MiXCR, producing one record per CDR3 protein. The profile covers approximately 460,000 distinct CDR3 sequences, with roughly 45% appearing a single time and about 12% taken by the ten largest. Study conclusions and caveats: Relative to controls, patients had about 5 TRBV segments at higher frequency, with TRBV5-6, TRBV5-1 and TRBV20-1 among these.

Sequenced: blood. The receptors come from a girl between 5 and 17 years old with multiple sclerosis.

This clonotype came up a few times. The gene calls are TRBV3-1 and TRBJ2-1; D perhaps matches TRBD2 (6 bases). The CDR3 extends over 16 amino acids. Germline CDR1 LGHDT, CDR2 YNNKEL (reference sequence). The V end lost 4 bases, the J end lost 0 bases, and 13 bases lay between the germline ends. CDR3 in amino acids: CASSPTGGSSYNEQFF. CDR3 coding DNA: TGTGCCAGCAGCCCGACCGGAGGGAGCTCCTACAATGAGCAGTTCTTC.

This clonotype appeared a few times. The chain links TRBV29-1 to TRBJ2-7; 7 bases match TRBD1. Germline V gene lookup returns CDR1 SQVTM and CDR2 ANQGSEA. J gave up 1 base and V 4 bases, and 13 bases lay outside the gene matches. CDR3 length: 16 residues. CDR3 protein: CSVAPLGTEISYEQYF. In nucleotides, the CDR3 is TGCAGCGTTGCCCCTCTGGGGACAGAGATTTCCTACGAGCAGTACTTC.

The V and J genes are TRBV28 and TRBJ1-5; TRBD1 agrees at 9 bases. The germline V gene has CDR1 MDHEN and CDR2 SYDVKM. The CDR3 is 16 amino acids. Trimming took 6 bases from V and 0 from J; bases not matched to a gene: 6. CDR3 region: CASRQPGQGSNQPQHF. Here the CDR3 DNA reads TGTGCCAGCAGACAACCGGGACAGGGTAGCAATCAGCCCCAGCATTTT.

The chain is built from TRBV29-1 and TRBJ2-1; D not certain. CDR1 and CDR2 from the germline V gene are SQVTM and ANQGSEA. The CDR3 length is 14 residues. V was trimmed by 4 bases and J by 6 bases, leaving 16 bases between them. The CDR3 DNA is TGCAGCGTTGTGGGCCCCCGACTTAGCAATGAGCAGTTCTTC. It is translated as CSVVGPRLSNEQFF.

The V call is TRBV7-9, the J call TRBJ2-3, with 8 bases that match TRBD2. This CDR3 is 15 amino acids long. Looked up from germline, CDR1 is SEHNR and CDR2 is FQNEAQ (reference sequence). V lost 0 bases and J lost 2; bases outside the gene matches: 1. The CDR3 nucleotides are TGTGCCAGCAGCTTAGCAGCGGGGGCCACAGATACGCAGTATTTT. Translated, it gives CASSLAAGATDTQYF. The full variable domain, rest sourced from reference TRBV7-9 and TRBJ2-3, is DTGVSQNPRHKITKRGQNVTFRCDPISEHNRLYWYRQTLGQGPEFLTYFQNEAQLEKSRLLSDRFSAERPKGSFSTLEIQRTEQGDSAMYLCASSLAAGATDTQYFGPGTRLTVL.